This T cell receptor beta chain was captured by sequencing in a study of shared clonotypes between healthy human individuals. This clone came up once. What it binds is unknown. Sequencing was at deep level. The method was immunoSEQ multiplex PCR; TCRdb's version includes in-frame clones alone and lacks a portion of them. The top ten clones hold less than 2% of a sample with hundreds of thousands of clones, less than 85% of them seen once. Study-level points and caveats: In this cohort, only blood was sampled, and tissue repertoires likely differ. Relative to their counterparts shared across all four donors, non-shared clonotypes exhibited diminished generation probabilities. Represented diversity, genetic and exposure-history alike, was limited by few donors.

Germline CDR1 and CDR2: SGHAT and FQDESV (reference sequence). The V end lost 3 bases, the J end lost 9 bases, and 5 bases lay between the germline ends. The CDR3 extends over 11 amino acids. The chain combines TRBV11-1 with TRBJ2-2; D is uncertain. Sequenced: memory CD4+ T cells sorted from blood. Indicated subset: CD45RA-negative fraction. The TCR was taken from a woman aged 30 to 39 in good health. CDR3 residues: CASSLDRELFF. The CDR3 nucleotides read TGTGCCAGCAGCTTGGATAGGGAGCTGTTTTTT. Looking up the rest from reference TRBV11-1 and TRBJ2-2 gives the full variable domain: EAEVAQSPRYKITEKSQAVAFWCDPISGHATLYWYRQILGQGPELLVQFQDESVVDDSQLPKDRFSAERLKGVDSTLKIQPAELGDSAMYLCASSLDRELFFGEGSRLTVL.